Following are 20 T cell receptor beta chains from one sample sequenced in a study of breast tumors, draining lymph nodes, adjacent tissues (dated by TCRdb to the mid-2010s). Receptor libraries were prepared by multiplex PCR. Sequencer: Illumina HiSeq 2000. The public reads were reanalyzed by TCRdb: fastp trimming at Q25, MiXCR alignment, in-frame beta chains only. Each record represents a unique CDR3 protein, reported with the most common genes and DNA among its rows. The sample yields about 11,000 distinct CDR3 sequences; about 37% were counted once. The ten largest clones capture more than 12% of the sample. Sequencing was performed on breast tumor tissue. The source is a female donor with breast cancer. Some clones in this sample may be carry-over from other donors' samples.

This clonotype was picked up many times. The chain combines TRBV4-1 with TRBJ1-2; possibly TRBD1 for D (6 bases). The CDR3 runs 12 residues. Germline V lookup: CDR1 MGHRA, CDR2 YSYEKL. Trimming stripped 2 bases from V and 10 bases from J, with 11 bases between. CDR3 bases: TGCGCCAGCAGCCAAATATCAGGGGTCTACACCTTC. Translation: CASSQISGVYTF.

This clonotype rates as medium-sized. The CDR3 bases are TGTGCCAGCAGCTTAGAGTCCAGGGGGTTGGGGGATGGCTACACCTTC. It is translated as CASSLESRGLGDGYTF. The J gene is TRBJ1-2, the V gene TRBV7-8; 7 nucleotides agree with TRBD1. CDR3 length: 16 amino acids. In germline, CDR1 is SGHVS, CDR2 FQNEAQ. V shed 1 base, J shed 6 bases, and the junction held 11 bases outside the gene matches.

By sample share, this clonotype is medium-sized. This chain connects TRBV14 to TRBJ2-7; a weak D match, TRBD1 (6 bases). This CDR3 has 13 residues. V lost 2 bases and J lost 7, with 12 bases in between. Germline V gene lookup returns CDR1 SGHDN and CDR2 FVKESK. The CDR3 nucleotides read TGTGCCAGCAGCCAAATACAGGGTGTTGAGCAGTACTTC. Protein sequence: CASSQIQGVEQYF.

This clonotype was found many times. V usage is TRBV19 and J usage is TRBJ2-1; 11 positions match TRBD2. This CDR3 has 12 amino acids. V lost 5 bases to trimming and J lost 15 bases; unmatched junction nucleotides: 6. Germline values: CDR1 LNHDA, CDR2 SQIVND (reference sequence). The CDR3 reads CASSSTSGVGFF. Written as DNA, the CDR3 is TGTGCCAGTAGTTCGACTAGCGGGGTTGGGTTCTTC.

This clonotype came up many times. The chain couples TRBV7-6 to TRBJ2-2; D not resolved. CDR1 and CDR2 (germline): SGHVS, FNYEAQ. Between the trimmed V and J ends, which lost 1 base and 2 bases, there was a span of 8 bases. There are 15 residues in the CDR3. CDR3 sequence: CASSLERTNTGELFF. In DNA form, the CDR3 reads TGTGCCAGCAGCTTAGAACGGACCAACACCGGGGAGCTGTTTTTT. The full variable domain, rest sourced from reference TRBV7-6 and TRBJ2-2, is GAGVSQSPRYKVTKRGQDVALRCDPISGHVSLYWYRQALGQGPEFLTYFNYEAQQDKSGLPNDRFSAERPEGSISTLTIQRTEQRDSAMYRCASSLERTNTGELFFGEGSRLTVL.

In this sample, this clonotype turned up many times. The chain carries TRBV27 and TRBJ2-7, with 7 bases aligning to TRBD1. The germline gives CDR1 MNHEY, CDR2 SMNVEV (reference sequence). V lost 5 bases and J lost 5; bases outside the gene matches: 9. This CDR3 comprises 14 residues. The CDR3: CASSAQGTEDEQYF. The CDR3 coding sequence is TGTGCCAGCAGTGCCCAGGGGACAGAAGACGAGCAGTACTTC.

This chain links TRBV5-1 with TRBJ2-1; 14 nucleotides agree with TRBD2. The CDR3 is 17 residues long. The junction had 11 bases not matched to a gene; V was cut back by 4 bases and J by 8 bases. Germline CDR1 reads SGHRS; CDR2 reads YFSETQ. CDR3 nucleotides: TGCGCCAGCAGCGCAGCCGGGACTAGCGGGGGCCGAGATGAGCAGTTCTTC. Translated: CASSAAGTSGGRDEQFF.

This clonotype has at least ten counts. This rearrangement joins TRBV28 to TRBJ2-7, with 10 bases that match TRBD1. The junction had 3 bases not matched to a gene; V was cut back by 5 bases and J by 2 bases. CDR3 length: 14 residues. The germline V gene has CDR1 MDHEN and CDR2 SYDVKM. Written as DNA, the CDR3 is TGTGCCAGCAGTCTGACAGGGGGCCCCTACGAGCAGTACTTC. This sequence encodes CASSLTGGPYEQYF.

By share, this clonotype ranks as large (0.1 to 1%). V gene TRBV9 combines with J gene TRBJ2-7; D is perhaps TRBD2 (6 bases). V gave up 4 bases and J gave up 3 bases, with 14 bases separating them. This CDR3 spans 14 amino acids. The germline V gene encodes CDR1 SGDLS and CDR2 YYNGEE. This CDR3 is CASSSSGVGYEQYF. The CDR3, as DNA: TGTGCCAGCAGCTCGTCGGGAGTCGGCTACGAGCAGTACTTC.

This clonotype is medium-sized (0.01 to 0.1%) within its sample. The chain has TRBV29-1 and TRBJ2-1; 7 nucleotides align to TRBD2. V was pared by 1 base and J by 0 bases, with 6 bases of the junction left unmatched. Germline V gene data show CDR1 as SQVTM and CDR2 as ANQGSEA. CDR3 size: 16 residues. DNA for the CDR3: TGCAGCGTTGAAGGGACTAGTTGGGGCTCCTACAATGAGCAGTTCTTC. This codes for CSVEGTSWGSYNEQFF.

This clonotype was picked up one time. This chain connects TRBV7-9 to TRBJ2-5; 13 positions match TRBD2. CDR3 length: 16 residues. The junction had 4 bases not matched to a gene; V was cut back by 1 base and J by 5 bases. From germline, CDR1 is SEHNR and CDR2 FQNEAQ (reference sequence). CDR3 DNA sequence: TGTGCCAGCAGCTTAGGCGGGACTAGCGGGGTGGAGACCCAGTACTTC. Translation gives CASSLGGTSGVETQYF.

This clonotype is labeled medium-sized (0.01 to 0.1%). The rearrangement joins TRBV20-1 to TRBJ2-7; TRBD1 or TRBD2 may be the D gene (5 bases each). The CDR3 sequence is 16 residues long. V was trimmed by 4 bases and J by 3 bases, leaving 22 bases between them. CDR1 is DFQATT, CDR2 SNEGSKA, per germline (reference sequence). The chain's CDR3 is CSATDATGRGGYEQYF. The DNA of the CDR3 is TGCAGTGCTACGGATGCGACGGGACGTGGAGGCTACGAGCAGTACTTC.

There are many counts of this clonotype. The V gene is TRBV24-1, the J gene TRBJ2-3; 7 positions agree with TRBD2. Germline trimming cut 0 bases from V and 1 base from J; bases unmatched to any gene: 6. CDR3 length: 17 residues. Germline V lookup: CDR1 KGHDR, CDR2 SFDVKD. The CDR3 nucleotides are TGTGCCACCAGTGATTTGGGTCCGGGGGGACGCACAGATACGCAGTATTTT. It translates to CATSDLGPGGRTDTQYF.

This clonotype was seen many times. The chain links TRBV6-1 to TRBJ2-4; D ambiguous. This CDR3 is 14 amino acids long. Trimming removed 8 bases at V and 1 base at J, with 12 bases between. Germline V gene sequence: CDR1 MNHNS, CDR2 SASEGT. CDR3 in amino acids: CASELSVAKNIQYF. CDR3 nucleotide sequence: TGTGCCAGCGAGCTGTCTGTGGCCAAAAACATTCAGTACTTC.

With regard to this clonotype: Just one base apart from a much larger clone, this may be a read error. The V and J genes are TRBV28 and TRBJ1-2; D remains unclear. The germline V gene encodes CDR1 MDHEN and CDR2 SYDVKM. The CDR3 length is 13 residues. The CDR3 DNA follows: TGTGCCAGCAGTTTAGATCAGATCGGTGGCTACGCCTTC. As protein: CASSLDQIGGYAF.

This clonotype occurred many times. In DNA form, the CDR3 reads TGTGCCAGCATCCTGGAGGGACAGACCTCTGGAAACACCATATATTTT. Amino acids: CASILEGQTSGNTIYF. The chain has TRBV2 and TRBJ1-3, with TRBD1 identical over 7 bases. Germline assignment: CDR1 SNHLY and CDR2 FYNNEI. With 7 bases clipped from V and 0 bases from J, the junction kept 9 bases outside the gene matches. This CDR3 has 16 amino acids.

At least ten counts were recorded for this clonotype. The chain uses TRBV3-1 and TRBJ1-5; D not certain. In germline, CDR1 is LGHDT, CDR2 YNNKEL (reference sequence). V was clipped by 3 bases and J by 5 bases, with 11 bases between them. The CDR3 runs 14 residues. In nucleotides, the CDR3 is TGTGCCAGCAGCCATTATGGCCCAGATCAGCCCCAGCATTTT. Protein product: CASSHYGPDQPQHF. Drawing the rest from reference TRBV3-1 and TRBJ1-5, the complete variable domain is DTAVSQTPKYLVTQMGNDKSIKCEQNLGHDTMYWYKQDSKKFLKIMFSYNNKELIINETVPNRFSPKSPDKAHLNLHINSLELGDSAVYFCASSHYGPDQPQHFGDGTRLSIL.

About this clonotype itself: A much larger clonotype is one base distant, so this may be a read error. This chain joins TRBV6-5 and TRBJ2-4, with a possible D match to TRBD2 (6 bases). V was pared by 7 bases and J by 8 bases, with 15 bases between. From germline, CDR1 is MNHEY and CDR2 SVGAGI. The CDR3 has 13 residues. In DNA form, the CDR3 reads TGTGCCAGCACCCCTAGCTGGGGGGACATTCAGTACTTC. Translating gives CASTPSWGDIQYF.

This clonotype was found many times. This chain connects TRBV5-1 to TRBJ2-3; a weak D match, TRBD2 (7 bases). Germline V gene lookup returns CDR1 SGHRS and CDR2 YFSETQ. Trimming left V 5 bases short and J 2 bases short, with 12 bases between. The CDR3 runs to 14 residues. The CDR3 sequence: CASRGGAPTDTQYF. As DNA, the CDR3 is TGCGCCAGCAGGGGGGGGGCTCCCACAGATACGCAGTATTTT.

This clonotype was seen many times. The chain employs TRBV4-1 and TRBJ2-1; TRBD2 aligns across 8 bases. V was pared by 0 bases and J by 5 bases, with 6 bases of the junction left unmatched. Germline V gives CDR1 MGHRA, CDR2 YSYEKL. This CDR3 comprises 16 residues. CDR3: CASSQDPLGGDNEQFF. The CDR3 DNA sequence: TGCGCCAGCAGCCAAGATCCACTCGGGGGGGACAATGAGCAGTTCTTC.